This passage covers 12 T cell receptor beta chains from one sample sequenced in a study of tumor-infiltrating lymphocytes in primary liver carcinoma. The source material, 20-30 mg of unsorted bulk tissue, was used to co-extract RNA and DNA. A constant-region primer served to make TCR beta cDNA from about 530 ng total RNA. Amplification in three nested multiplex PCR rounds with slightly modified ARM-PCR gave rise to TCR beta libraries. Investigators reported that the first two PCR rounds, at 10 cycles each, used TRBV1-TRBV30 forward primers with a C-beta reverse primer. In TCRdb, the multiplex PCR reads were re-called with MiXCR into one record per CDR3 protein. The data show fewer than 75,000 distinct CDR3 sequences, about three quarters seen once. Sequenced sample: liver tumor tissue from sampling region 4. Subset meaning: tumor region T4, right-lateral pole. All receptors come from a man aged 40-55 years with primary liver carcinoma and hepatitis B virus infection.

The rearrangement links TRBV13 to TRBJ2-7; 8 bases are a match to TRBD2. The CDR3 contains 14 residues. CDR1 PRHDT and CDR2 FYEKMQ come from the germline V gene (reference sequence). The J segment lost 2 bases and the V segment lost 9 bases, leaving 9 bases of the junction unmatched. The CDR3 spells CARSKGTSPYEQYF. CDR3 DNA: TGTGCCAGAAGCAAAGGGACTAGTCCCTACGAGCAGTACTTC.

CDR3 protein: CAGNDTNQPQHF. The DNA for the CDR3 is TGTGCTGGCAACGACACCAATCAGCCCCAGCATTTT. J is TRBJ1-5 and V is TRBV6-5; no firm D call. Germline assignment: CDR1 MNHEY and CDR2 SVGAGI. The CDR3 extends over 12 amino acids.

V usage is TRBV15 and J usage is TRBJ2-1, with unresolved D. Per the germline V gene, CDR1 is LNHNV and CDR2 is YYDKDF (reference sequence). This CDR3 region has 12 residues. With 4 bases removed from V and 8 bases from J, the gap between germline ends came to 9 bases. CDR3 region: CATSNNRHEQFF. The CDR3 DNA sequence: TGTGCCACCAGCAATAACCGGCATGAGCAGTTCTTC.

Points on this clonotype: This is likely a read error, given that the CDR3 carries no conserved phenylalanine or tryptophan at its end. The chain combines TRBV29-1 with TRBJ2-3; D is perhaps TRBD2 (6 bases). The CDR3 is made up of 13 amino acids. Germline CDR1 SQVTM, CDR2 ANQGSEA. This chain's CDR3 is CSVGGIHTDTQYL. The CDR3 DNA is TGCAGTGTTGGGGGGATCCACACAGATACGCAGTATTTG.

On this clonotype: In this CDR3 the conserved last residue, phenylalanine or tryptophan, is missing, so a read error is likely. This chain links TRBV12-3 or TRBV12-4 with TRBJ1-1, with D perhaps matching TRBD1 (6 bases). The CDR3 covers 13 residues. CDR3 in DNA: TGTGCCAGCGGTTTTTCAGGGGCCGCTGAAGCTTTCTCT. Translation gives CASGFSGAAEAFS.

CDR3 sequence: CSVESGRGRAETQYF. CDR3 bases: TGCAGCGTTGAATCGGGCAGGGGGCGAGCAGAGACCCAGTACTTC. The chain couples TRBV29-1 to TRBJ2-5; 8 bases are shared with TRBD1. V was pared by 2 bases and J by 4 bases, with 9 bases of the junction left unmatched. The CDR3 spans 15 residues. CDR1 and CDR2 from the germline V gene are SQVTM and ANQGSEA.

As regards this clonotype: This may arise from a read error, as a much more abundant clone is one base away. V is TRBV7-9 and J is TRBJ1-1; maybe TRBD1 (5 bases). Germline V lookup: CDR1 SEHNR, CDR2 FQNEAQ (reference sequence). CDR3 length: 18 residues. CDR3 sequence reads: CASNLGQLRPGPNTEAFF. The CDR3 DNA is TGTGCCAGCAACTTAGGCCAACTCCGTCCGGGACCGAACACTGAAGCTTTCTTT.

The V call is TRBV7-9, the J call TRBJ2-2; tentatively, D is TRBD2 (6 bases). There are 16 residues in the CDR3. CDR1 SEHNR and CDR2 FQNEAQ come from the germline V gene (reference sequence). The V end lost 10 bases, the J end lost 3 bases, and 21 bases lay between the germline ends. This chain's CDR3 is CAISLTGSGDTGELFF. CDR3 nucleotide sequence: TGTGCCATCAGTTTAACCGGGAGCGGTGACACCGGGGAGCTGTTTTTT.

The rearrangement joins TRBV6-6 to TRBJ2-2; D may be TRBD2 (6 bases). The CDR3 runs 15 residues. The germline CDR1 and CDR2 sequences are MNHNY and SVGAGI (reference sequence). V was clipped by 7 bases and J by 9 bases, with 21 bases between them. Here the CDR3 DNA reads TGTGCCAGCACAGGAGGGCAGTTTAAAACCCGGGAGCTGTTTTTT. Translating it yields CASTGGQFKTRELFF.

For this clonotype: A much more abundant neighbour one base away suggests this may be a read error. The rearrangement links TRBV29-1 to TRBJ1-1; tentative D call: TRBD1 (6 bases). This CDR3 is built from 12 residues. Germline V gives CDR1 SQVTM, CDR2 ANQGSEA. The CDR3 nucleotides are TGCAGCGTGAAGGGGGTTAGAACTGAAGCTTCCTTT. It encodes CSVKGVRTEASF. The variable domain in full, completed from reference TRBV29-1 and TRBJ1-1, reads SAVISQKPSRDICQRGTSLTIQCQVDSQVTMMFWYRQQPGQSLTLIATANQGSEATYESGFVIDKFPISRPNLTFSTLTVSNMSPEDSSIYLCSVKGVRTEASFGQGTRLTVV.

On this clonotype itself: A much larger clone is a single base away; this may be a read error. The CDR3 region is CASSQNRGGQPQHF. CDR3 DNA: TGCGCCAGCAGCCAAAATCGAGGGGGTCAGCCCCAGCATTTT. The genes are TRBV4-3 and TRBJ1-5; D is possibly TRBD1 (6 bases). The germline V and J ends were trimmed by 2 bases and 6 bases, with 11 bases remaining between them. Germline V gene lookup returns CDR1 LGHNA and CDR2 YSLEER. This CDR3 has 14 residues.

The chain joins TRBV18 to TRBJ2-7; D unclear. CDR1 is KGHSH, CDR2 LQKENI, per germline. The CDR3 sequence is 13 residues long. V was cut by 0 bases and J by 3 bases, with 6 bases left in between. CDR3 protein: CASSPPHLYEQYF. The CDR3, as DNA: TGTGCCAGCTCACCACCGCACCTCTACGAGCAGTACTTC.